These 20 T cell receptor beta chains share one sample of origin, sequenced in a study of blood T cell repertoires in COVID-19. Produced via immunoSEQ multiplex PCR; TCRdb's table is partial and in-frame only. This sample carries under 300,000 clones, around 85% of them seen once, and the ten largest clones take under 2.5%. Sequencing was performed on PBMCs or T cells enriched from blood (not recorded which). The receptor source for this set is a woman in her forties or fifties who had recovered from COVID-19.

V gene TRBV9 combines with J gene TRBJ1-3; D is uncertain. Looked up from germline, CDR1 is SGDLS and CDR2 is YYNGEE. The CDR3 runs to 15 residues. V lost 0 bases, J lost 0 bases, and 7 bases lay in between. This CDR3 is CASSVDALSGNTIYF. The DNA of the CDR3 is TGTGCCAGCAGCGTAGATGCACTCTCTGGAAACACCATATATTTT.

This chain joins TRBV30 and TRBJ1-1; D remains unclear. There are 13 residues in the CDR3. Trimming pared 0 bases from V and 4 bases from J, leaving 9 bases between. Germline loops: CDR1 GTSNPN, CDR2 SVGIG (reference sequence). The CDR3 DNA is TGTGCCTGGAGTGTTTTGGTCAGCACTGAAGCTTTCTTT. Translating it yields CAWSVLVSTEAFF.

V is TRBV28 and J is TRBJ2-1; TRBD2 matches 11 bases. This CDR3 has 15 residues. Germline V CDR1 and CDR2: MDHEN, SYDVKM. J was trimmed by 7 bases and V by 6 bases; bases with no gene match: 8. CDR3 amino acids: CASSVLAGGGNEQFF. CDR3 bases: TGTGCCAGCAGCGTCCTAGCGGGAGGTGGTAATGAGCAGTTCTTC.

J is TRBJ2-7 and V is TRBV19; D perhaps matches TRBD1 (6 bases). CDR3 length: 14 amino acids. Trimming stripped 4 bases from V and 2 bases from J, with 12 bases between. Per the germline V gene, CDR1 is LNHDA and CDR2 is SQIVND (reference sequence). CDR3 in DNA: TGTGCCAGTAGTACGCCAGGGGCCCCCTACGAGCAGTACTTC. This encodes CASSTPGAPYEQYF. Full variable domain (rest looked up from reference TRBV19 and TRBJ2-7): DGGITQSPKYLFRKEGQNVTLSCEQNLNHDAMYWYRQDPGQGLRLIYYSQIVNDFQKGDIAEGYSVSREKKESFPLTVTSAQKNPTAFYLCASSTPGAPYEQYFGPGTRLTVT.

The chain couples TRBV19 to TRBJ2-1; TRBD1 is a possible D gene (6 bases). The CDR3 length is 15 residues. Germline assignment: CDR1 LNHDA and CDR2 SQIVND (reference sequence). V lost 10 bases and J 6 bases, leaving 22 bases between the germline ends. The CDR3 DNA sequence: TGTGCCACCGCACTTTCAGGGGCCCCCTCCAATGAGCAGTTCTTC. It yields the protein CATALSGAPSNEQFF.

The rearrangement uses TRBV10-3 and TRBJ1-1; perhaps TRBD1 as D (5 bases). The ends were cut back, 2 bases at V and 7 bases at J, with 17 bases in the middle. The V gene's germline CDR1 is ENHRY and CDR2 SYGVKD. CDR3 length: 15 amino acids. The CDR3 reads CAISEGGGRSLEAFF. CDR3 nucleotides: TGTGCCATCAGTGAGGGGGGGGGACGGAGTCTTGAAGCTTTCTTT.

The chain combines TRBV3-1 (or the pseudogene TRBV3-2) with TRBJ1-2; D perhaps matches TRBD1 (5 bases). The germline V and J ends were trimmed by 0 bases and 10 bases, with 15 bases remaining between them. This CDR3 spans 14 amino acids. Per the germline V gene, CDR1 is LGHDT and CDR2 is YNNKEL (reference sequence). The CDR3: CASSQDPAGRAYTF. The CDR3 DNA sequence: TGTGCCAGCAGCCAAGATCCGGCGGGACGGGCCTACACCTTC.

This chain links TRBV28 with TRBJ2-1, with TRBD2 identical over 10 bases. CDR1 is MDHEN, CDR2 SYDVKM, per germline. This CDR3 comprises 15 residues. J gave up 3 bases and V 2 bases, and 1 base lay outside the gene matches. The CDR3 nucleotides are TGTGCCAGCAGTTTACTAGCGGGAGTCTACAATGAGCAGTTCTTC. This gives the protein CASSLLAGVYNEQFF.

This clone was counted once. J is TRBJ1-3 and V is TRBV7-2; D is unclear. The CDR3 loop spans 15 amino acids. Trimming removed 0 bases at V and 2 bases at J, with 8 bases between. Germline V gene lookup returns CDR1 SGHTA and CDR2 FQGNSA. The CDR3 nucleotides read TGTGCCAGCAGCTTAGCCTCAGGAACTGGAAACACCATATATTTT. Translating gives CASSLASGTGNTIYF.

V usage is TRBV3-1 (or the pseudogene TRBV3-2) and J usage is TRBJ1-2; TRBD1 aligns across 7 bases. The length of the CDR3 is 17 residues. Trimming removed 4 bases from V and 0 bases from J; junction bases left unmatched: 11. Looked up from germline, CDR1 is LGHDT and CDR2 is YNNKEL (reference sequence). The CDR3 sequence is CASSLNRGAGPNYGYTF. CDR3 nucleotides: TGTGCCAGCAGCCTAAACAGGGGCGCGGGGCCTAACTATGGCTACACCTTC.

Comment on this clone: The same CDR3 also results from other DNA sequences found in this sample. The chain couples TRBV5-1 to TRBJ1-5; D is unclear. The CDR3 consists of 13 residues. Germline V gene sequence: CDR1 SGHRS, CDR2 YFSETQ. The V gene lost 0 bases and the J gene lost 4 bases, with 5 bases spanning the gap. This chain's CDR3 is CASSLAVNQPQHF. CDR3 sequence (DNA): TGCGCCAGCAGCTTGGCCGTAAATCAGCCCCAGCATTTT. Drawing the rest from reference TRBV5-1 and TRBJ1-5, the complete variable domain is KAGVTQTPRYLIKTRGQQVTLSCSPISGHRSVSWYQQTPGQGLQFLFEYFSETQRNKGNFPGRFSGRQFSNSRSEMNVSTLELGDSALYLCASSLAVNQPQHFGDGTRLSIL.

The chain is built from TRBV19 and TRBJ1-4; no definite D call. CDR1 is LNHDA and CDR2 is SQIVND in the germline V gene (reference sequence). The germline V and J ends were trimmed by 7 bases and 6 bases, with 12 bases remaining between them. This CDR3 is 13 amino acids long. This chain's CDR3 is CASTAGVYEKLFF. The DNA for the CDR3 is TGTGCCAGTACCGCCGGGGTCTATGAAAAACTGTTTTTT.

V is TRBV3-1 (or the pseudogene TRBV3-2) and J is TRBJ2-5; 9 bases are a match to TRBD2. Germline-derived CDR1 and CDR2 are LGHDT and YNNKEL (reference sequence). CDR3 length equals 13 residues. V lost 6 bases and J lost 1; bases outside the gene matches: 0. CDR3 coding DNA: TGTGCCAGCAGGACTAGCGGCCAAGAGACCCAGTACTTC. Its protein is CASRTSGQETQYF.

The chain joins TRBV7-2 to TRBJ2-7; possibly TRBD1 for D (5 bases). CDR3 size: 15 residues. CDR1 and CDR2 from the germline V gene are SGHTA and FQGNSA. The ends were cut back, 1 base at V and 1 base at J, with 11 bases in the middle. CDR3: CASSLDSAGSYEQYF. The CDR3 DNA follows: TGTGCCAGCAGCTTAGACTCGGCAGGGTCCTACGAGCAGTACTTC.

This chain joins TRBV28 and TRBJ1-5; 10 bases fit TRBD1. Trimming cost V 7 bases and J 7 bases; bases outside gene matches: 10. Germline assignment: CDR1 MDHEN and CDR2 SYDVKM. The CDR3 loop spans 15 amino acids. The CDR3 DNA reads TGTGCCAGCACGGACAGGGGGAAATTGGGACAGCCCCAGCATTTT. It specifies CASTDRGKLGQPQHF.

The chain combines TRBV5-5 with TRBJ2-2; TRBD2 matches 9 bases. CDR1 is SGHKS and CDR2 is YYEKEE in the germline V gene (reference sequence). Losses at the gene ends were 4 bases for V and 3 bases for J; bases not matched to a gene: 13. This CDR3 comprises 18 residues. CDR3 sequence (DNA): TGTGCCAGCAGCCCGGCTGGCGGGAGGGCCGACGACACCGGGGAGCTGTTTTTT. This codes for CASSPAGGRADDTGELFF.

V and J are TRBV24-1 and TRBJ2-2, with 8 bases matching TRBD1. The V and J ends lost 0 bases and 6 bases, in that order; junction bases with no gene match: 8. Germline V lookup: CDR1 KGHDR, CDR2 SFDVKD. This CDR3 contains 17 residues. CDR3 coding DNA: TGTGCCACCAGTGATTTGCCAGGACAGGGTGGGGCCGGGGAGCTGTTTTTT. Its translation is CATSDLPGQGGAGELFF.

The table lists this clone with a few counts. The chain links TRBV4-1 to TRBJ1-2, with a weak D call TRBD1 (6 bases). The CDR3 loop spans 15 amino acids. Deletions cut 0 bases from V and 3 bases from J, with 11 bases between. The germline gives CDR1 MGHRA, CDR2 YSYEKL. The chain's CDR3 is CASSQDPDSYYGYTF. As DNA, the CDR3 is TGCGCCAGCAGCCAAGATCCGGACAGCTACTATGGCTACACCTTC.

This chain links TRBV9 with TRBJ1-6; 10 bases are shared with TRBD1. The CDR3 is 15 amino acids. Germline values: CDR1 SGDLS, CDR2 YYNGEE. The ends lost 7 bases at V and 3 bases at J; junction bases unmatched: 4. CDR3 region: CASGQGDGYNSPLHF. The CDR3 DNA sequence: TGTGCCAGCGGACAGGGGGACGGCTATAATTCACCCCTCCACTTT.

V is TRBV18 and J is TRBJ2-6; D is uncertain. Germline CDR1 and CDR2: KGHSH and LQKENI. The CDR3 runs 14 residues. V lost 4 bases to trimming and J lost 6 bases, with 10 bases between them. CDR3 bases: TGTGCCAGCTCACTCTCCAGCGAGGCCAACGTCCTGACTTTC. Protein sequence: CASSLSSEANVLTF. Full variable domain (remainder filled in from reference TRBV18 and TRBJ2-6): NAGVMQNPRHLVRRRGQEARLRCSPMKGHSHVYWYRQLPEEGLKFMVYLQKENIIDESGMPKERFSAEFPKEGPSILRIQQVVRGDSAAYFCASSLSSEANVLTFGAGSRLTVL.